Presented here are 31 T cell receptor beta chains from one specimen sequenced in a study of T cell responses to AZD1222 COVID-19 vaccine. TCRdb keeps only in-frame clones here, not all; method: immunoSEQ multiplex PCR. Of about 89,000 clones listed, around 91% are singletons. The input for sequencing was peripheral blood, taken 28 days after the second AZD1222 dose. These receptors all stem from an adult who received the AZD1222 COVID-19 vaccine.

This chain uses TRBV14 with TRBJ2-7; possibly TRBD2 for D (6 bases). The CDR3 length is 13 residues. The germline V gene has CDR1 SGHDN and CDR2 FVKESK. Between the trimmed V and J ends, which lost 3 bases and 2 bases, there was a span of 8 bases. The CDR3 coding sequence is TGTGCCAGCAGCCATAGCGGCGCCTACGAGCAGTACTTC. As protein: CASSHSGAYEQYF. The full variable domain, its missing parts supplied by reference TRBV14 and TRBJ2-7, is EAGVTQFPSHSVIEKGQTVTLRCDPISGHDNLYWYRRVMGKEIKFLLHFVKESKQDESGMPNNRFLAERTGGTYSTLKVQPAELEDSGVYFCASSHSGAYEQYFGPGTRLTVT.

J is TRBJ2-7 and V is TRBV6-5, with D maybe TRBD2 (6 bases). Germline CDR1 is MNHEY and CDR2 is SVGAGI. The CDR3 has 12 residues. V was pared by 9 bases and J by 7 bases, with 16 bases between. The CDR3 sequence: CASGGTLWEQYF. The CDR3 DNA reads as TGTGCCAGTGGGGGGACCCTCTGGGAGCAGTACTTC.

V gene TRBV10-3 combines with J gene TRBJ1-2; D gene uncertain. V was clipped by 6 bases and J by 3 bases, with 14 bases between them. Germline values: CDR1 ENHRY, CDR2 SYGVKD. This CDR3 has 14 residues. CDR3 DNA: TGTGCCATCAGATCAACACGAAACGACTATGGCTACACCTTC. Translation gives CAIRSTRNDYGYTF.

The rearrangement links TRBV6-6 to TRBJ2-7; maybe TRBD2 (5 bases). This CDR3 region has 14 residues. V was pared by 2 bases and J by 2 bases, with 10 bases between. The germline V gene has CDR1 MNHNY and CDR2 SVGAGI (reference sequence). The CDR3 sequence: CASSYGAATYEQYF. The CDR3 DNA sequence: TGTGCCAGCAGTTACGGAGCGGCTACCTACGAGCAGTACTTC.

J is TRBJ1-2 and V is TRBV7-2, with 7 nucleotides matching TRBD1. Losses at the gene ends were 3 bases for V and 5 bases for J; bases not matched to a gene: 12. Per the germline V gene, CDR1 is SGHTA and CDR2 is FQGNSA. This CDR3 has 16 amino acids. CDR3 sequence: CASSFSRQGTVYGYTF. DNA of the CDR3: TGTGCCAGCAGCTTTTCACGACAGGGTACAGTATATGGCTACACCTTC.

The chain employs TRBV4-1 and TRBJ1-1; D is uncertain. The V end was cut by 1 base, the J end by 6 bases, with 18 bases between. The V gene's germline CDR1 is MGHRA and CDR2 YSYEKL. This CDR3 has 16 residues. This CDR3 is CASSQVLQPGGPEAFF. The CDR3 nucleotides are TGCGCCAGCAGCCAAGTCCTACAGCCCGGCGGGCCTGAAGCTTTCTTT.

CDR3 amino acids: CASSLIDRLAGELFF. CDR3 nucleotides: TGTGCCAGCAGCTTGATAGACAGGTTGGCCGGGGAGCTGTTTTTT. The chain has TRBV5-6 and TRBJ2-2; perhaps TRBD1 as D (6 bases). V shed 1 base and J shed 6 bases, with 13 bases lying between them. The CDR3 sequence is 15 residues long. CDR1 is SGHDT and CDR2 is YYEEEE in the germline V gene.

This clone has just a few counts. This chain uses TRBV30 with TRBJ1-1; D is unresolved. The CDR3 is made up of 12 amino acids. V lost 5 bases to trimming and J lost 5 bases, with 12 bases between them. Germline loops: CDR1 GTSNPN, CDR2 SVGIG (reference sequence). The CDR3 region is CAWVLGYTEAFF. The CDR3 bases are TGTGCCTGGGTTCTGGGGTATACTGAAGCTTTCTTT.

This clone was recorded only once. The gene calls are TRBV4-3 and TRBJ2-1; D might be TRBD2 (7 bases). The CDR3 contains 17 residues. Trimming removed 4 bases at V and 8 bases at J, with 24 bases between. The germline CDR1 and CDR2 sequences are LGHNA and YSLEER. The CDR3 sequence is CASSLYKEGGLRDEQFF. In DNA, the CDR3 is TGCGCCAGCAGCCTATATAAGGAGGGGGGGCTCAGGGATGAGCAGTTCTTC.

The gene calls are TRBV19 and TRBJ1-1; TRBD1 might be the D (5 bases). Germline CDR1 LNHDA, CDR2 SQIVND (reference sequence). This CDR3 spans 14 amino acids. Trimming removed 5 bases from V and 6 bases from J, with 16 bases in between. CDR3 DNA sequence: TGTGCCAGTAGTTCGACCCTTGGGGCGTCTGAAGCTTTCTTT. Its translation is CASSSTLGASEAFF.

This sequence joins TRBV28 and TRBJ1-2, with 7 bases lining up with TRBD1. V shed 6 bases, J shed 4 bases, and the junction held 5 bases outside the gene matches. From germline, CDR1 is MDHEN and CDR2 SYDVKM. CDR3 size: 13 residues. The CDR3, as DNA: TGTGCCAGCAGGCCACGGGACAGCTATGGCTACACCTTC. This encodes CASRPRDSYGYTF.

The V and J genes are TRBV23-1 and TRBJ2-3; 16 bases match TRBD2. TRBV23-1 is placed among ORFs of uncertain function. V gave up 2 bases and J gave up 6 bases; unmatched junction bases: 8. The CDR3 runs to 18 residues. DNA for the CDR3: TGCGCCAGCAGTCAAAAGGGACTAGCGGGGGGGGTTCGGGATACGCAGTATTTT. Encoded protein: CASSQKGLAGGVRDTQYF.

The chain couples TRBV7-9 to TRBJ1-6, with 7 bases fitting TRBD1. V was pared by 5 bases and J by 7 bases, with 2 bases of the junction left unmatched. From germline, CDR1 is SEHNR and CDR2 FQNEAQ (reference sequence). This CDR3 region has 13 residues. Here the CDR3 DNA reads TGTGCCAGCAGCAACAGGGGAAATTCACCCCTCCACTTT. Protein product: CASSNRGNSPLHF.

The V call is TRBV6-5, the J call TRBJ2-5, with D hard to call. The germline gives CDR1 MNHEY, CDR2 SVGAGI. V lost 0 bases, J lost 5 bases, and 7 bases lay in between. This CDR3 contains 13 residues. The CDR3 nucleotides are TGTGCCAGCAGTTACTCCCCGGCGGAGACCCAGTACTTC. Amino acids: CASSYSPAETQYF.

The chain carries TRBV3-1 (or the pseudogene TRBV3-2) and TRBJ1-4; D is ambiguous. This CDR3 has 12 amino acids. CDR1 LGHDT and CDR2 YNNKEL come from the germline V gene (reference sequence). V was trimmed by 3 bases and J by 8 bases, leaving 7 bases between them. Written as DNA, the CDR3 is TGTGCCAGCAGCCAGAGCGTCGAAAAACTGTTTTTT. It yields the protein CASSQSVEKLFF.

This sequence joins TRBV30 and TRBJ1-1, with D possibly matching TRBD1 (5 bases). The length of the CDR3 is 10 residues. With 8 bases removed from V and 4 bases from J, the gap between germline ends came to 8 bases. CDR1 and CDR2 (germline): GTSNPN, SVGIG (reference sequence). The CDR3 reads CAEGSTEAFF. The CDR3 DNA follows: TGTGCCGAGGGGAGCACTGAAGCTTTCTTT.

The chain combines TRBV5-8 with TRBJ1-2, with no clear D. Looked up from germline, CDR1 is SGHTS and CDR2 is YDEGEE. There are 13 residues in the CDR3. V dropped 1 base and J dropped 1 base, with 5 bases sitting between them. The chain's CDR3 is CASSLLVNYGYTF. CDR3 sequence (DNA): TGTGCCAGCAGCTTGTTGGTTAACTATGGCTACACCTTC.

The V call is TRBV6-1, the J call TRBJ2-2; 7 bases match TRBD1. The CDR3 has 15 residues. J lost 4 bases, V lost 1 base, and 3 bases had no gene match. Germline V gene sequence: CDR1 MNHNS, CDR2 SASEGT. Written as DNA, the CDR3 is TGTGCCAGCAGTGAAGTGGCAGGGGGCACCGGGGAGCTGTTTTTT. It yields the protein CASSEVAGGTGELFF.

The J gene is TRBJ2-2, the V gene TRBV14; tentatively, D is TRBD1 (6 bases). V shed 6 bases and J shed 4 bases, with 12 bases lying between them. Germline-derived CDR1 and CDR2 are SGHDN and FVKESK. The CDR3 is 14 residues long. CDR3 loop: CASRGASGTGELFF. CDR3 coding DNA: TGTGCCAGCAGGGGGGCTTCGGGCACCGGGGAGCTGTTTTTT.

This clone was detected once. The chain is built from TRBV7-2 and TRBJ1-1; D remains unclear. Trimming took 4 bases from V and 9 from J, leaving 18 bases between them. Germline assignment: CDR1 SGHTA and CDR2 FQGNSA. The CDR3 consists of 14 residues. The CDR3 protein is CASSSTIGLGKAFF. The DNA for the CDR3 is TGTGCCAGCAGCTCCACGATCGGTTTAGGAAAAGCTTTCTTT.

The chain joins TRBV11-3 to TRBJ2-7; D might be TRBD1 (6 bases). V shed 4 bases and J shed 2 bases, with 12 bases lying between them. CDR1 SGHNT and CDR2 YENEEA come from the germline V gene. The CDR3 has 14 residues. CDR3 nucleotide sequence: TGTGCCAGCAGCTCAGTACAGGGCGCCTACGAGCAGTACTTC. As protein: CASSSVQGAYEQYF.

V and J are TRBV7-2 and TRBJ1-2; 12 positions agree with TRBD1. This CDR3 contains 15 residues. Germline values: CDR1 SGHTA, CDR2 FQGNSA. With V trimmed by 4 bases and J by 8 bases, 8 bases remained unmatched. The CDR3 DNA follows: TGTGCCAGCAGCTACGGGGGACAGGGGGCGCAGGGCTACACCTTC. This codes for CASSYGGQGAQGYTF.

The rearrangement joins TRBV3-1 (or the pseudogene TRBV3-2) to TRBJ2-4; D gene ambiguous. CDR3 length equals 16 residues. Per germline, CDR1 LGHDT and CDR2 YNNKEL (reference sequence). Trimming took 0 bases from V and 0 from J, leaving 9 bases between them. The CDR3 here is CASSQETTLAKNIQYF. The CDR3, as DNA: TGTGCCAGCAGCCAAGAAACAACGCTAGCCAAAAACATTCAGTACTTC.

V and J are TRBV29-1 and TRBJ1-1; TRBD1 matches at 10 bases. Trimming took 5 bases from V and 3 from J; bases not matched to a gene: 12. This CDR3 region has 16 residues. CDR1 and CDR2 (germline): SQVTM, ANQGSEA. For the CDR3, the DNA is TGCAGCGTTCCATTTTCCGGGACAGGGGAGGACACTGAAGCTTTCTTT. This translates into CSVPFSGTGEDTEAFF.

This clone was observed once. The chain recombines TRBV4-2 with TRBJ2-3; 8 bases fit TRBD1. Losses at the gene ends were 4 bases for V and 4 bases for J; bases not matched to a gene: 10. CDR1 and CDR2 (germline): LGHNA, YNFKEQ. This CDR3 region has 16 residues. CDR3 sequence (DNA): TGTGCCAGCAGCCCCCGACAGGGGACGGGGGCAGATACGCAGTATTTT. This gives the protein CASSPRQGTGADTQYF.

This clone turned up a few times. The chain links TRBV25-1 to TRBJ1-5; TRBD1 matches 9 bases. The germline CDR1 and CDR2 sequences are MGHDK and SYGVNS. The J segment lost 7 bases and the V segment lost 5 bases, leaving 12 bases of the junction unmatched. The CDR3 sequence is 16 residues long. CDR3 in amino acids: CASSPGQGNREQPQHF. The CDR3 DNA is TGTGCCAGCAGTCCGGGACAGGGAAATAGGGAGCAGCCCCAGCATTTT.

DNA of the CDR3: TGTGCCAGCAACGAGGGGTATGGCTACACCTTC. It translates to CASNEGYGYTF. The rearrangement links TRBV7-9 to TRBJ1-2; D may be TRBD1 (5 bases). The germline V and J ends were trimmed by 7 bases and 5 bases, with 8 bases remaining between them. CDR3 length: 11 amino acids. CDR1 and CDR2 (germline): SEHNR, FQNEAQ (reference sequence).

This clone has a single count. This chain uses TRBV6-4 with TRBJ1-5; D might be TRBD1 (6 bases). The CDR3 loop spans 15 amino acids. The germline V gene has CDR1 MRHNA and CDR2 SNTAGT. V was clipped by 10 bases and J by 4 bases, with 20 bases between them. The CDR3 region is CANRPWAGVNQPQHF. CDR3 coding DNA: TGTGCCAACCGACCGTGGGCAGGGGTTAATCAGCCCCAGCATTTT.

The chain joins TRBV27 to TRBJ1-1; a weak D match, TRBD1 (5 bases). The CDR3 runs 13 residues. Looked up from germline, CDR1 is MNHEY and CDR2 is SMNVEV (reference sequence). Trimming took off 3 bases at V and 6 bases at J, with 11 bases between the two ends. CDR3 sequence: CASSFSGGSEAFF. In nucleotides, the CDR3 is TGTGCCAGCAGTTTTTCCGGGGGTTCTGAAGCTTTCTTT.

The gene calls are TRBV30 and TRBJ1-2; the D is unclear. V lost 3 bases and J lost 7, with 15 bases in between. CDR3 length: 13 amino acids. The germline CDR1 and CDR2 sequences are GTSNPN and SVGIG (reference sequence). The CDR3, as DNA: TGTGCCTGGAGCCACGTGGGCGCTGGTGGCTACACCTTC. This gives the protein CAWSHVGAGGYTF.

This chain links TRBV6-2 or TRBV6-3 with TRBJ2-5; 9 nucleotides line up with TRBD2. V trimming: 6 bases; J trimming: 5 bases; junction bases outside the gene matches: 13. In germline, CDR1 is MNHEY, CDR2 SVGEGT. The CDR3 has 16 amino acids. DNA of the CDR3: TGTGCCAGCAGCAGCCCACTTGCGGGGGGGCGGGAGACCCAGTACTTC. Translated, it gives CASSSPLAGGRETQYF.